This T cell receptor beta chain was sequenced for a study of spatial heterogeneity in lung cancer. Study in general: Detection consistently yielded more beta chains than alpha chains.

The CDR3 has 13 amino acids. Germline lookup yields CDR1 SGHVS and CDR2 FNYEAQ. Trimming pared 3 bases from V and 2 bases from J, leaving 5 bases between. Study results and caveats: Intratumoral expanded alpha and beta TCR counts were found to track tumor mutation counts.

The table lists this clonotype with many counts. The antigen remains unidentified. Each CDR3 protein gets one entry after TCRdb re-called the 5' RACE reads with MiXCR. The repertoire has approximately 9,700 distinct CDR3 sequences, about 9% of them found once; the top ten carry roughly 13%. The time point: sample taken at primary tumor resection. The chain recombines TRBV7-6 with TRBJ1-3; no reliable D call. The sequence was obtained from a female donor with early-stage non-small cell lung cancer. The sequences come from lung tumor tissue, collected at surgery. CDR3 amino acids: CASSLAAGNTIYF. The DNA of the CDR3 is TGTGCCAGCAGCTTGGCGGCTGGAAACACCATATATTTT.